The sequence of this T cell receptor (beta chain) was determined in a study of blood T cell repertoires in COVID-19. Self-reported history from a screening survey and questionnaire set each donor's cohort. TCRdb keeps only in-frame clones here, not all; method: immunoSEQ multiplex PCR. Found here are approximately 220,000 clones, approximately 86% of them singletons; the top ten hold 3% to 4%. Sample: PBMCs or T cells enriched from blood (not recorded which). This TCR was sampled from a middle-aged woman with acute COVID-19.

The CDR3 nucleotides are TGTGCCAGCAGCTTTGGACGACAGCGGGACTACGAGCAGTACTTC. It codes for CASSFGRQRDYEQYF. V usage is TRBV11-3 and J usage is TRBJ2-7; TRBD2 aligns across 7 bases. The CDR3 sequence is 15 residues long. V trimming: 3 bases; J trimming: 3 bases; junction bases outside the gene matches: 8. Germline V gene sequence: CDR1 SGHNT, CDR2 YENEEA.